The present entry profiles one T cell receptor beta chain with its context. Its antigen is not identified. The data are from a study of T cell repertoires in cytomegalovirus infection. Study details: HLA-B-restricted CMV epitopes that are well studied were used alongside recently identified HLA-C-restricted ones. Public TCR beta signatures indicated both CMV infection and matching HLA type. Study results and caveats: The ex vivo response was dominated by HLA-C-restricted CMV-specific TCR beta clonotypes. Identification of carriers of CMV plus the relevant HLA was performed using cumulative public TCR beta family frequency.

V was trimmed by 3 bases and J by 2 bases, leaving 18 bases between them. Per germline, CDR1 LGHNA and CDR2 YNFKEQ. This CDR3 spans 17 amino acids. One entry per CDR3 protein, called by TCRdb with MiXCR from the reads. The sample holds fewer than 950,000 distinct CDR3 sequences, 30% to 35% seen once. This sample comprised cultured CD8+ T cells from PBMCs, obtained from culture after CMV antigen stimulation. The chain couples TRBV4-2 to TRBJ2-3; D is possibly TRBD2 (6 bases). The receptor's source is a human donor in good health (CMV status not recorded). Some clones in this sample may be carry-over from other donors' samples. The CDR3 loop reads CASSQDRTGRPTDTQYF. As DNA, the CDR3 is TGTGCCAGCAGCCAGGACCGGACGGGGAGGCCCACAGATACGCAGTATTTT.